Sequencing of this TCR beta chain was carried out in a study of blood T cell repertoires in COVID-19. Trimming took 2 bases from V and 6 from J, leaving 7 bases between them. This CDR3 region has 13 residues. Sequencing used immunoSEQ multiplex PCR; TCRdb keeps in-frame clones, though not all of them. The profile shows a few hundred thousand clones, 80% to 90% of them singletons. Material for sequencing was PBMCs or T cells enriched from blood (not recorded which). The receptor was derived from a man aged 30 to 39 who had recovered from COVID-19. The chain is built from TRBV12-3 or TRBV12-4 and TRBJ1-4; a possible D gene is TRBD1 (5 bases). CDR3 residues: CASSLPGDEKLFF. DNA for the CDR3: TGTGCCAGCAGTTTACCGGGGGATGAAAAACTGTTTTTT.